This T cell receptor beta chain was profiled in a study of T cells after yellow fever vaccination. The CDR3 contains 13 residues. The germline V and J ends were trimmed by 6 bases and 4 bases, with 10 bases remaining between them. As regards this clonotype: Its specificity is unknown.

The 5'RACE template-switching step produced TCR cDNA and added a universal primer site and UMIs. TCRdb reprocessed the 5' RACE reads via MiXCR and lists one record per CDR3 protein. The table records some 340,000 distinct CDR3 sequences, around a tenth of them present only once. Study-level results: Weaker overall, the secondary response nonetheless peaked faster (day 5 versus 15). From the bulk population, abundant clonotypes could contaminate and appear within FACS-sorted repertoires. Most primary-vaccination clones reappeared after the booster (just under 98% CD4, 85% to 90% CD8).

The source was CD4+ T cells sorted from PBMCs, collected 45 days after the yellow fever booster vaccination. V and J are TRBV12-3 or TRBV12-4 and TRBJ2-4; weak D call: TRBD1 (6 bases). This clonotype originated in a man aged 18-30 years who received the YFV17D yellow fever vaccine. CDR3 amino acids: CASREQGKNIQYF. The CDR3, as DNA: TGTGCCAGCAGAGAACAGGGAAAAAACATTCAGTACTTC.